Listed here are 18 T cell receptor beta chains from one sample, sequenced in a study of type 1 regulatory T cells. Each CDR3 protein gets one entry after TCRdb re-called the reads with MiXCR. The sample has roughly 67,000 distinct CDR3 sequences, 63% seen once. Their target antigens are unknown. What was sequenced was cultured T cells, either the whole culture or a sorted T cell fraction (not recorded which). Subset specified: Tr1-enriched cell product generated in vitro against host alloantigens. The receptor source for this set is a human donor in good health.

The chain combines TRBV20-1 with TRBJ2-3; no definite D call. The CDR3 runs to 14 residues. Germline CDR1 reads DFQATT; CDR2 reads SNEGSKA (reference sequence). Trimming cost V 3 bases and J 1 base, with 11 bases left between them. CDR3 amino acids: CSARLVKGTDTQYF. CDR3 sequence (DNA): TGCAGTGCTAGGCTAGTGAAGGGCACAGATACGCAGTATTTT.

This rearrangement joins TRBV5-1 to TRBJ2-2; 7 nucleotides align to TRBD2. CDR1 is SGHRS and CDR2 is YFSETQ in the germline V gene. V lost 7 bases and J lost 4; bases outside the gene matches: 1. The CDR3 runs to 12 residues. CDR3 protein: CASGRGTGELFF. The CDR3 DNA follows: TGCGCCAGCGGGAGGGGCACCGGGGAGCTGTTTTTT.

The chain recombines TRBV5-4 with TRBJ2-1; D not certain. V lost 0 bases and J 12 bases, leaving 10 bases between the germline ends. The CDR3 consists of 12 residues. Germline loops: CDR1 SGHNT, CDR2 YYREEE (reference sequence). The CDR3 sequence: CASSLEGFGQFF. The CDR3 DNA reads TGTGCCAGCAGCTTGGAAGGATTTGGGCAGTTCTTC.

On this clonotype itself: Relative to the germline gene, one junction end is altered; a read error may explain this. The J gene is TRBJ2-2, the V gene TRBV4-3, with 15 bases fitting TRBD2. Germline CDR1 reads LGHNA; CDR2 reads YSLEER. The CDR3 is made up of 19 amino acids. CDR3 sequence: CASSQSGLAGGPNAGELFF. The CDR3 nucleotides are TGCGCCAGCAGCCAGTCCGGACTAGCGGGAGGGCCGAACGCCGGGGAGCTGTTTTTT.

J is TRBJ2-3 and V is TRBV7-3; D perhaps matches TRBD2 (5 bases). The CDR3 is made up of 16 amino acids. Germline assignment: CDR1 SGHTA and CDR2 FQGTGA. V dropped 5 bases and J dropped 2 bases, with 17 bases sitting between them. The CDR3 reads CASSPNSRGTTDTQYF. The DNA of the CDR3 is TGTGCCAGCAGCCCCAACTCCCGGGGAACCACAGATACGCAGTATTTT.

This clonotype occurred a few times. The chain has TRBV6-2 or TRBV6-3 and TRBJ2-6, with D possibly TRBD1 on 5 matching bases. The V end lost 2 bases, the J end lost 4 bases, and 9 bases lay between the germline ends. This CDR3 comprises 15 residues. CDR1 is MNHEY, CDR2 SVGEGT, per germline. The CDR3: CASSYRGTGANVLTF. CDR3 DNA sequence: TGTGCCAGCAGTTACAGGGGAACCGGGGCCAACGTCCTGACTTTC.

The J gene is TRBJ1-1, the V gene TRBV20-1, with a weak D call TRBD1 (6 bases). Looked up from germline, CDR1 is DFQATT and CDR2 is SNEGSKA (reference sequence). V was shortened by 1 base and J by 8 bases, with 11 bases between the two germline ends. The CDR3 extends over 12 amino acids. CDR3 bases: TGCAGTGCTAGAGCGGGGGCCGGCGAAGCTTTCTTT. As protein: CSARAGAGEAFF.

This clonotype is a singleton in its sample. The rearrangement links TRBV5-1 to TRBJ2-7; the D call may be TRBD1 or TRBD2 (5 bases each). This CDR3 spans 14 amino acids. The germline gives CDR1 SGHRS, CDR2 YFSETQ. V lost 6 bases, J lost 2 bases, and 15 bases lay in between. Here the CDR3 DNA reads TGCGCCAGCAAGGAGGCAGGGATCGCCTACGAGCAGTACTTC. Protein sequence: CASKEAGIAYEQYF.

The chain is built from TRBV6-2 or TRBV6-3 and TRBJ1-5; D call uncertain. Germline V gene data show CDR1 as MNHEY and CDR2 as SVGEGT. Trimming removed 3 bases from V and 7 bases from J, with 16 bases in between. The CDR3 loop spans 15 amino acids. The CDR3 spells CASSYGGIGIQPQHF. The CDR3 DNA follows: TGTGCCAGCAGTTATGGAGGGATAGGTATCCAGCCCCAGCATTTT.

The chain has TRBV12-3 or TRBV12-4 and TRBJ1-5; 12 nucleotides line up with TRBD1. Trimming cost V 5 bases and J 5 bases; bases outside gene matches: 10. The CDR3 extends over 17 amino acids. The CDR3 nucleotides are TGTGCCAGCAGTCCAGGGACAGGGGGCTGGAGATATCAGCCCCAGCATTTT. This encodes CASSPGTGGWRYQPQHF.

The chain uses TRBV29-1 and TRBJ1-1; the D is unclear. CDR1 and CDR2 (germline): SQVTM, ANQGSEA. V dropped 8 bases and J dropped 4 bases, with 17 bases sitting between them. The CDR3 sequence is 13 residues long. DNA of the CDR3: TGCAGCCCAGGAGGTCCCGATGCCACTGAAGCTTTCTTT. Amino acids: CSPGGPDATEAFF.

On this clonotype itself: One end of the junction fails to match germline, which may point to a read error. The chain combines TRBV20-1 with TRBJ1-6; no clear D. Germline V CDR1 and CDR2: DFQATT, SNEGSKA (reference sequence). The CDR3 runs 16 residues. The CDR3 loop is CSARREASSYNSPLHF. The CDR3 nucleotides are TGCAGCGCTAGAAGGGAGGCCAGCTCCTATAATTCACCCCTCCACTTT.

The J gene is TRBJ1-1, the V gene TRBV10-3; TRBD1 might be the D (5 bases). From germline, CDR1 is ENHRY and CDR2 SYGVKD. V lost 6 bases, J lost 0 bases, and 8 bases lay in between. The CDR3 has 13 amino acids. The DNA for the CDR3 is TGTGCCATCAGCAGGGAAATGAACACTGAAGCTTTCTTT. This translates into CAISREMNTEAFF.

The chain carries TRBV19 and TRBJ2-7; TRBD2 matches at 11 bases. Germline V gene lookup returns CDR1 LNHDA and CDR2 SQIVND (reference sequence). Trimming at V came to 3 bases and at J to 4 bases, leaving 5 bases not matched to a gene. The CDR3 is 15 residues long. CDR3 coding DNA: TGTGCCAGTAGTATCACTAGCGGGAGTATTTACGAGCAGTACTTC. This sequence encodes CASSITSGSIYEQYF.

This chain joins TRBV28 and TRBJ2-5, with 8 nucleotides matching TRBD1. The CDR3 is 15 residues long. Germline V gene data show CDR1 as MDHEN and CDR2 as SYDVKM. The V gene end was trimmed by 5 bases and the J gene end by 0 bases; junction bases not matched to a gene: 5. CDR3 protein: CASSARDRHQETQYF. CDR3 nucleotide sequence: TGTGCCAGCAGTGCGAGGGACAGGCACCAAGAGACCCAGTACTTC.

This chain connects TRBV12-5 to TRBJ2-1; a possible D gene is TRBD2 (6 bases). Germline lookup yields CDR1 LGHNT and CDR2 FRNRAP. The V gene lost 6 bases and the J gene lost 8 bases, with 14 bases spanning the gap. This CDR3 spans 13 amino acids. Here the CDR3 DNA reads TGTGCTAGTGGGGTTGGCGGGGTAGATGAGCAGTTCTTC. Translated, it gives CASGVGGVDEQFF.

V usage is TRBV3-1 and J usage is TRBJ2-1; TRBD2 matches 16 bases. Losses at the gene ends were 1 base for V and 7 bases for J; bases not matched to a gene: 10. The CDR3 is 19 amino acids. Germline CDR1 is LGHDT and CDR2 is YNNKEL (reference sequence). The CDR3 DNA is TGTGCCAGCAGCCAAGGGGTTGGGACTAGCGGGAGGGCCGGAAATGAGCAGTTCTTC. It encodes CASSQGVGTSGRAGNEQFF.

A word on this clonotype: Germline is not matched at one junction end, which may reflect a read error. The CDR3 nucleotides are TGCGCCAGCAGCTCTCAGGGCTCCTACAACGAGCAGTTCTTC. Amino acid sequence: CASSSQGSYNEQFF. The V gene is TRBV5-1, the J gene TRBJ2-1, with D possibly being TRBD1 (5 bases). Germline V CDR1 and CDR2: SGHRS, YFSETQ. This CDR3 spans 14 amino acids. Together with reference TRBV5-1 and TRBJ2-1, the CDR3 gives the full variable domain: KAGVTQTPRYLIKTRGQQVTLSCSPISGHRSVSWYQQTPGQGLQFLFEYFSETQRNKGNFPGRFSGRQFSNSRSEMNVSTLELGDSALYLCASSSQGSYNEQFFGPGTRLTVL.